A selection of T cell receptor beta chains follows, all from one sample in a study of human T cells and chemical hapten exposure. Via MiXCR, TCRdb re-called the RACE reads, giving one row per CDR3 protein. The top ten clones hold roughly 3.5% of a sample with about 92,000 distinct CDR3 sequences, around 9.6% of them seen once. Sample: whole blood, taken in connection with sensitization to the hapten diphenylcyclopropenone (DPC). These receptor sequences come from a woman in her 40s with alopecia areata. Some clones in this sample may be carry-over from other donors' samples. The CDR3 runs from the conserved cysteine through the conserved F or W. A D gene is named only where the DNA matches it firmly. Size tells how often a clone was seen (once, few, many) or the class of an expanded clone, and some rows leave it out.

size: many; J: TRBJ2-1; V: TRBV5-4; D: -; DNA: TGTGCCAGCAGCTTGGACGGCACAGCTTGGAATGAGCAGTTCTTC; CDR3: CASSLDGTAWNEQFF
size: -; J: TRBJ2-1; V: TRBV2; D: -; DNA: TGTGCCAGCCTACGCAATGAGCAGTTCTTC; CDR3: CASLRNEQFF
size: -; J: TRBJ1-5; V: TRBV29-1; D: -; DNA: TGCAGCGTTGGAGGGGACAATCAGCCCCAGCATTTT; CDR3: CSVGGDNQPQHF
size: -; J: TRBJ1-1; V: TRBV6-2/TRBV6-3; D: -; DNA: TGTGCCAGCAGGCTCGGGAAAACGGAAGCTTTCTTT; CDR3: CASRLGKTEAFF
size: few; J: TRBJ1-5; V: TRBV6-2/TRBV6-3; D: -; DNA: TGTGCCAGCAGTGAGGACAGAAGCAATCAGCCCCAGCATTTT; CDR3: CASSEDRSNQPQHF
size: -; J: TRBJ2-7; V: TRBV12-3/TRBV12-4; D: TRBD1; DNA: TGTGCCAGCAGCCCTTCGGGACAGACCTACGAGCAGTACTTC; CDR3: CASSPSGQTYEQYF
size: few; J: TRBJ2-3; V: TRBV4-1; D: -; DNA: TGCGCCAGCAGCCCGTCGGAGGATACGCAGTATTTT; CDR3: CASSPSEDTQYF
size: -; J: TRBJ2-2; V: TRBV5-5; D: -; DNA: TGTGCCAGCAGCGTAAGGACCGAGAACACCGGGGAGCTGTTTTTT; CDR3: CASSVRTENTGELFF
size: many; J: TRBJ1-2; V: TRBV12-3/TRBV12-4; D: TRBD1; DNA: TGTGCCAGCAGTTTAACAGGGGAAAACTATGGCTACACCTTC; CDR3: CASSLTGENYGYTF
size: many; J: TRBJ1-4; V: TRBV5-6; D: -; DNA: TGTGCCAGCAGCTTAAAACCGGGACGGACTAATGAAAAACTGTTTTTT; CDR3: CASSLKPGRTNEKLFF
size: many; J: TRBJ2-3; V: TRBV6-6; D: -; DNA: TGTGCCAGCAGTTATGGTGGGGTAACAGATACGCAGTATTTT; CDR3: CASSYGGVTDTQYF
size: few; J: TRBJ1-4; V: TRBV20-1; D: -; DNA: TGCAGTGCTAGGGGGGTAGACGAAAAACTGTTTTTT; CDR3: CSARGVDEKLFF
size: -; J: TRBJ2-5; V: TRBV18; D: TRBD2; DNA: TGTGCCAGCTCAGTCCAGCGGGGGTTCCAAGAGACCCAGTACTTC; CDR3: CASSVQRGFQETQYF
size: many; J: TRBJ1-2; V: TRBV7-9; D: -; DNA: TGTGCCAGCACGTGTACGGGGGCGAAGCGGATTTTATATGGCTACACCTTC; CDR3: CASTCTGAKRILYGYTF
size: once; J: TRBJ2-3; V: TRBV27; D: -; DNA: TGTGCCAGCAGTTTATGGGGGAGGGATACGCAGTATTTT; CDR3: CASSLWGRDTQYF
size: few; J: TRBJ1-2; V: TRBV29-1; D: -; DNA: TGCAGCGTGTTGGGGATATCTAACTATGGCTACACCTTC; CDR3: CSVLGISNYGYTF
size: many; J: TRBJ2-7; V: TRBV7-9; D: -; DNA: TGTGCCAGCAGCCTGGACAGCTCCTACGAGCAGTACTTC; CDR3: CASSLDSSYEQYF
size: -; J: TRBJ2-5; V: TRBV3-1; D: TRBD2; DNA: TGTGCCAGCAGCCAAAGGTTCACTAGCGGACAAGAGACCCAGTACTTC; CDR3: CASSQRFTSGQETQYF
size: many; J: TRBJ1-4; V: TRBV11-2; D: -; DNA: TGTGCCAGCAGCCCGACTACAGGGATCGAAAAACTGTTTTTT; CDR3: CASSPTTGIEKLFF
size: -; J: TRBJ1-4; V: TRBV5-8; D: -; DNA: TGTGCCAGCAGCTTGATGGTTGATAAACTGTTTTTT; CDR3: CASSLMVDKLFF
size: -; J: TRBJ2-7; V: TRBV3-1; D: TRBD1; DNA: TGTGCCAGCAGGGCTTCCGGAGGGACAGGGAGCTACGAGCAGTACTTC; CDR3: CASRASGGTGSYEQYF
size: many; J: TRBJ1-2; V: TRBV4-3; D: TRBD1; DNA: TGCGCCAGCAGCCATAACAGGGGAAGAGGCAACTATGGCTACACCTTC; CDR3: CASSHNRGRGNYGYTF